The entry below gives a single T cell receptor beta chain sequence along with its context. V lost 9 bases to trimming and J lost 2 bases, with 15 bases between them. The CDR3 runs 13 residues. Germline V gene data show CDR1 as SGHDT and CDR2 as YYEEEE. Clones were read by immunoSEQ multiplex PCR, and TCRdb kept only the in-frame ones, dropping some. The table shows around 2,000,000 clones, with about 95% occurring only once. The entry originates in a study of shared clonotypes between healthy human individuals. CD45RO negativity and positive selection for CCR7 defined naive CD8 cells, a population that excluded terminally differentiated effector memory CD45RA+ cells.

This chain connects TRBV5-6 to TRBJ2-7; D perhaps matches TRBD1 (6 bases). The sample comprised naive CD8+ T cells sorted from blood. This TCR was sampled from a man younger than 35 in good health. CDR3 loop: CATSGTLAYEQYF. CDR3 DNA: TGTGCCACGTCCGGGACATTGGCCTACGAGCAGTACTTC.